This T cell receptor beta chain originates from a study of blood T cell repertoires in COVID-19. Across the whole study: The study drew acute and convalescent COVID-19 samples from the United States, Italy and Spain. Sample material is recorded as cDNA or gDNA derived from T cells, B-cell-depleted T cells, or PBMCs.

The ends were cut back, 8 bases at V and 0 bases at J, with 13 bases in the middle. The CDR3 consists of 14 residues. In germline, CDR1 is MNHEY, CDR2 SVGAGI. Per the study methods: Reference gene primer amplification in the assay estimated nucleated cell counts. Data came from immunoSEQ multiplex PCR; TCRdb stores just in-frame clones and leaves some out. Clone size and V and J calls were adopted from that table, with D and trimming inferred from the DNA. The sample records about 200,000 clones, about 90% being singletons. This sequence joins TRBV6-5 and TRBJ1-1; D might be TRBD1 (6 bases). The source is a young man with active or convalescent COVID-19. Sequences were obtained from peripheral blood. This CDR3 reads CASLAGDLNTEAFF. CDR3 nucleotide sequence: TGTGCCAGCCTTGCAGGGGATCTGAACACTGAAGCTTTCTTT.